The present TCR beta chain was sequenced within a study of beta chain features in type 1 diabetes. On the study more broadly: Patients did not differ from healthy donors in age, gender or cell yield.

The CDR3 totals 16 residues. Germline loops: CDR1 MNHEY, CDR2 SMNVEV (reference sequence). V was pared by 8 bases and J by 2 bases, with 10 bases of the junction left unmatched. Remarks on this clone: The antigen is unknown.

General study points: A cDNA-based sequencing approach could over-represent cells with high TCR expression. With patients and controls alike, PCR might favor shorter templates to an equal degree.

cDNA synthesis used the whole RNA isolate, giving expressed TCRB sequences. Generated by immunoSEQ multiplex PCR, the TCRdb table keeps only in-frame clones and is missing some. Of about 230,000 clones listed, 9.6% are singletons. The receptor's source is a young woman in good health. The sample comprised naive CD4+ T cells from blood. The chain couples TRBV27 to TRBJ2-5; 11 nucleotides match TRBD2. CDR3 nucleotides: TGTGCCAGCGGCATAGCGGGAGGGCCGGGGCAAGAGACCCAGTACTTC. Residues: CASGIAGGPGQETQYF.